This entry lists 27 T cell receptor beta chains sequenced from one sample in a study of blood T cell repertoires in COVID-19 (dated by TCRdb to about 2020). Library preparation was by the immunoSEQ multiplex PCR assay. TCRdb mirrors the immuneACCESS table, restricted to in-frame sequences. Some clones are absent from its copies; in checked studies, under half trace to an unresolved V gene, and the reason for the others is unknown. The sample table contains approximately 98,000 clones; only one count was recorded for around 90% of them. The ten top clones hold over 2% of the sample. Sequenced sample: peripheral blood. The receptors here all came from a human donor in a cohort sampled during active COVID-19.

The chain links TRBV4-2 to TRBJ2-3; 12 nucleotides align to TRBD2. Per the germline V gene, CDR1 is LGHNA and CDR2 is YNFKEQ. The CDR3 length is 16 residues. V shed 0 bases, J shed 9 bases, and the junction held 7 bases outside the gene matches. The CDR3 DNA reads TGTGCCAGCAGCCAAGAAGTACTAGCGGGGGGTAGAACGCAGTATTTT. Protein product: CASSQEVLAGGRTQYF.

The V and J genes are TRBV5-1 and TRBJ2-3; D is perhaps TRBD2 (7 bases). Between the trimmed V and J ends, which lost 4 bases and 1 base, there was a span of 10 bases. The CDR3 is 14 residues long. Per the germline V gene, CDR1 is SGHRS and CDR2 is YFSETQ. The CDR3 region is CASSQGGGTDTQYF. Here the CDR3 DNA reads TGCGCCAGCAGCCAAGGGGGGGGCACAGATACGCAGTATTTT.

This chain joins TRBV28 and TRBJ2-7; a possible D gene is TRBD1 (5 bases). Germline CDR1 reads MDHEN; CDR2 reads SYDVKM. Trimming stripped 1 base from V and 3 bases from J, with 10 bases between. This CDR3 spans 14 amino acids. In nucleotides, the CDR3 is TGTGCCAGCAGTTTATTTCAGGGTTTCTACGAGCAGTACTTC. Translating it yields CASSLFQGFYEQYF.

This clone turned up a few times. CDR3 sequence (DNA): TGTGCCAGCAGCTTATGGCAAATGAATTCACCCCTCCACTTT. Translated, it gives CASSLWQMNSPLHF. The chain joins TRBV7-9 to TRBJ1-6, with no clear D. The CDR3 is made up of 14 amino acids. CDR1 is SEHNR, CDR2 FQNEAQ, per germline (reference sequence). Trimming shortened V by 2 bases and J by 7 bases, and 9 bases separated the two germline ends.

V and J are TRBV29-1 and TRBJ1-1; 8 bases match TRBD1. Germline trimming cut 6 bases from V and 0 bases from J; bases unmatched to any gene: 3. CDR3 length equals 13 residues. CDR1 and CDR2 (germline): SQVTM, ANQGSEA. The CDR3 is CSVQTGVNTEAFF. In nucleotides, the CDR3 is TGCAGCGTACAGACAGGGGTGAACACTGAAGCTTTCTTT.

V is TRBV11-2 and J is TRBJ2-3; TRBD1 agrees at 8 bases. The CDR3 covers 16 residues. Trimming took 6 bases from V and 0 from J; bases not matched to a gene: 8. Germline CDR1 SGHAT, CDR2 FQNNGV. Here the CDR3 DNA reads TGTGCCAGCAGTCAGGGGGCCGCGACTAGCACAGATACGCAGTATTTT. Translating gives CASSQGAATSTDTQYF.

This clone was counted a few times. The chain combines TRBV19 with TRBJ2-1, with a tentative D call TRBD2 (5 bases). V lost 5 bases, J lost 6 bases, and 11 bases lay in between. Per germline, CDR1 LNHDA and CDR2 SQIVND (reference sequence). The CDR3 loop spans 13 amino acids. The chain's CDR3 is CASSPPTSNEQFF. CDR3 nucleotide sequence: TGTGCCAGTAGTCCCCCCACTAGCAATGAGCAGTTCTTC.

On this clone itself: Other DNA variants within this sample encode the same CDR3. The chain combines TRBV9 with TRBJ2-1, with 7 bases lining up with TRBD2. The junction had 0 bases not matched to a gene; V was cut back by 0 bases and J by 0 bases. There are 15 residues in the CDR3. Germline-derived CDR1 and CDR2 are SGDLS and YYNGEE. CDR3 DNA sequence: TGTGCCAGCAGCGTAGGGGGGGGCTCCTACAATGAGCAGTTCTTC. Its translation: CASSVGGGSYNEQFF.

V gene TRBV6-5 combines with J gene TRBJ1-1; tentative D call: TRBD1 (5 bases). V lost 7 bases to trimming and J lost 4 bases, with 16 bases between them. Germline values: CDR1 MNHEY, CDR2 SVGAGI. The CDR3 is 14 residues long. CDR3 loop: CASNPRGWGTEAFF. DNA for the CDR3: TGTGCCAGCAACCCCCGGGGGTGGGGCACTGAAGCTTTCTTT.

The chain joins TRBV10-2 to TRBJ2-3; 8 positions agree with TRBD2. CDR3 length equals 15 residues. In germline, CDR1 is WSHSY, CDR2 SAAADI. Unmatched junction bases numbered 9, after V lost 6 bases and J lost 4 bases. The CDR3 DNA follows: TGCGCCAGCAGGGATAGCGGGAAGCGAGCAGATACGCAGTATTTT. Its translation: CASRDSGKRADTQYF.

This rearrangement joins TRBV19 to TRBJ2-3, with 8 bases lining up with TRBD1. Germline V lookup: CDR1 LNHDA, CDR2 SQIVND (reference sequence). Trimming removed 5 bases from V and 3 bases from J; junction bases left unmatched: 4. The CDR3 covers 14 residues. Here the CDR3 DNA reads TGTGCCAGTAGTCTTCGACAGGGGACAGATACGCAGTATTTT. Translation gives CASSLRQGTDTQYF.

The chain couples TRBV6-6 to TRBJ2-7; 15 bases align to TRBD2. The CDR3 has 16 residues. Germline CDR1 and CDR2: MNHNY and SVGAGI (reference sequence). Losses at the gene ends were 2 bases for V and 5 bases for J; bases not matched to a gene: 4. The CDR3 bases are TGTGCCAGCAGTTACGTGGGACTAGCGGGGGGTGACGAGCAGTACTTC. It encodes CASSYVGLAGGDEQYF.

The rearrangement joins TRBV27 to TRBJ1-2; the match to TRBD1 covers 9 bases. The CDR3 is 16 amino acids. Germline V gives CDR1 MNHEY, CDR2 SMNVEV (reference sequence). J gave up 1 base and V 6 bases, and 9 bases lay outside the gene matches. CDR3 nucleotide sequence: TGTGCCAGCAGCGGTCGGGACAGGGAGGGTAACTATGGCTACACCTTC. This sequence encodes CASSGRDREGNYGYTF.

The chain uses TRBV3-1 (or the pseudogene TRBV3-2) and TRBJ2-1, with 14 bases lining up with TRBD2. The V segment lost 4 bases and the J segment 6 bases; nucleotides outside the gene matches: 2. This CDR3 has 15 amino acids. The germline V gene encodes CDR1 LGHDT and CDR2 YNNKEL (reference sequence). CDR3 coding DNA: TGTGCCAGCAGCCGGGGACTAGCGGGGGCCAATGAGCAGTTCTTC. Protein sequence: CASSRGLAGANEQFF.

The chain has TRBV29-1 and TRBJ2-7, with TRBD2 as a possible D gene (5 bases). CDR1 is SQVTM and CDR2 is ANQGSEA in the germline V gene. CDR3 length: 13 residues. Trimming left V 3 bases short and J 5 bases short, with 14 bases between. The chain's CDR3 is CSVEVSTTNEQYF. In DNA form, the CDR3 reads TGCAGCGTTGAGGTGTCTACGACTAACGAGCAGTACTTC.

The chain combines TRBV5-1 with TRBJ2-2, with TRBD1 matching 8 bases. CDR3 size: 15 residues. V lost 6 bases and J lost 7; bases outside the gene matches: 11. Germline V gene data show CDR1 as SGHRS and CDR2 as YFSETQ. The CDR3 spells CASNTDRGESGELFF. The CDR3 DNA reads TGCGCCAGCAACACCGACAGGGGAGAGAGCGGGGAGCTGTTTTTT.

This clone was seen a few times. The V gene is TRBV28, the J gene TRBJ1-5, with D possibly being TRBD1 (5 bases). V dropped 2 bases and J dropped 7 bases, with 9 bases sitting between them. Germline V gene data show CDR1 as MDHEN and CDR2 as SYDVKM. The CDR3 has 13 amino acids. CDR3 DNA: TGTGCCAGCAGTTTAATAGGGGCCCAGCCCCAGCATTTT. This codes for CASSLIGAQPQHF.

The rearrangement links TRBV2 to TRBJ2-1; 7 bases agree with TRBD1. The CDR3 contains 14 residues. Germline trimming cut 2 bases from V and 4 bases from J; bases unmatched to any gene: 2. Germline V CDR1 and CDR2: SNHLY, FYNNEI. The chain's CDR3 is CASSERGPYNEQFF. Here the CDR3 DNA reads TGTGCCAGCAGTGAAAGGGGGCCATACAATGAGCAGTTCTTC.

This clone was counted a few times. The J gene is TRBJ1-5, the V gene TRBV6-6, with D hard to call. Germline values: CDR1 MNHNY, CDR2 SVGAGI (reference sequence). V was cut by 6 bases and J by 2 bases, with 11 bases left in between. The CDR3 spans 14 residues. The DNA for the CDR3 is TGTGCCAGCAGATCACATACCGGCAATCAGCCCCAGCATTTT. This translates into CASRSHTGNQPQHF.

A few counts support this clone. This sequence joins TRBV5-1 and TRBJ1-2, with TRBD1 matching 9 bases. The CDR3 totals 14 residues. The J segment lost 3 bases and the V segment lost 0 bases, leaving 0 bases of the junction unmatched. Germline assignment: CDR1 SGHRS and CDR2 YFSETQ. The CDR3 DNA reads TGCGCCAGCAGCTTGGGACAGGGGGACTATGGCTACACCTTC. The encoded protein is CASSLGQGDYGYTF. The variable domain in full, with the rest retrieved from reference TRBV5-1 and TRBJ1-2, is KAGVTQTPRYLIKTRGQQVTLSCSPISGHRSVSWYQQTPGQGLQFLFEYFSETQRNKGNFPGRFSGRQFSNSRSEMNVSTLELGDSALYLCASSLGQGDYGYTFGSGTRLTVV.

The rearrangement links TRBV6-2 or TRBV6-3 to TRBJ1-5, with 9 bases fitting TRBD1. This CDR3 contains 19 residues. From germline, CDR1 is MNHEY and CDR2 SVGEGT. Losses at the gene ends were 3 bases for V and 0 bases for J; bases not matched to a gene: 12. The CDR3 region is CASSYEVDRGDYSNQPQHF. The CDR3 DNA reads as TGTGCCAGCAGTTATGAGGTGGACAGGGGAGATTATAGCAATCAGCCCCAGCATTTT.

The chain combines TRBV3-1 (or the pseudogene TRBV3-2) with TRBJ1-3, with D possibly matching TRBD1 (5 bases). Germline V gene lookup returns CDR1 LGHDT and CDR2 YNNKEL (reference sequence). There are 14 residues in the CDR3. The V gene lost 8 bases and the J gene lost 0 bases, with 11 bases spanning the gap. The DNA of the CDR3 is TGTGCCAGCGATACGGGGGGCTCTGGAAACACCATATATTTT. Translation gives CASDTGGSGNTIYF.

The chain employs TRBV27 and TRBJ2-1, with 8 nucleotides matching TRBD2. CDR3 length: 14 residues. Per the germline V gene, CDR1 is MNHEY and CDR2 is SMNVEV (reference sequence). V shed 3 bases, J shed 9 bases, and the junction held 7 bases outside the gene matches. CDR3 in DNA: TGTGCCAGCAGTTTTAGCGGGGCCCCTTCTGAGCAGTTCTTC. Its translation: CASSFSGAPSEQFF.

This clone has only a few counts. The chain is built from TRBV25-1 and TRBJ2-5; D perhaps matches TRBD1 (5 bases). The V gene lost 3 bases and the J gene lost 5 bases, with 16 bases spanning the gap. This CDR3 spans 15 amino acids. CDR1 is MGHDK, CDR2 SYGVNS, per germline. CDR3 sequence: CASSEYQGRMETQYF. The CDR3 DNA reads TGTGCCAGCAGTGAGTATCAGGGCAGGATGGAGACCCAGTACTTC.

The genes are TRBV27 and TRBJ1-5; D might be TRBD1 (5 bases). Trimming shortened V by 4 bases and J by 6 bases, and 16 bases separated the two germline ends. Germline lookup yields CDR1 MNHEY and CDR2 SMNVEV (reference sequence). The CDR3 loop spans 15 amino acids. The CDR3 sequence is CASSSGRDGRQPQHF. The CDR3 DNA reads TGTGCCAGCAGTTCCGGGAGGGACGGTCGTCAGCCCCAGCATTTT.

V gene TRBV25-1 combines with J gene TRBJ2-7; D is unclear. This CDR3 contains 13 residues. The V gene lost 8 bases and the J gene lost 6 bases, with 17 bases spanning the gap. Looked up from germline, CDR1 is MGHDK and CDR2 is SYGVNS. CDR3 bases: TGTGCCAGCCGGCACCTATCCGGAGTCGAGCAGTACTTC. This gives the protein CASRHLSGVEQYF.

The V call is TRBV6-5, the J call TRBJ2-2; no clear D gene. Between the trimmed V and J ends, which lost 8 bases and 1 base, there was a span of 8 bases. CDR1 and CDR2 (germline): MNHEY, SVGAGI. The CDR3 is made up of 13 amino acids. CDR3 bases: TGTGCCAGCTTGACATTGAACACCGGGGAGCTGTTTTTT. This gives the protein CASLTLNTGELFF.